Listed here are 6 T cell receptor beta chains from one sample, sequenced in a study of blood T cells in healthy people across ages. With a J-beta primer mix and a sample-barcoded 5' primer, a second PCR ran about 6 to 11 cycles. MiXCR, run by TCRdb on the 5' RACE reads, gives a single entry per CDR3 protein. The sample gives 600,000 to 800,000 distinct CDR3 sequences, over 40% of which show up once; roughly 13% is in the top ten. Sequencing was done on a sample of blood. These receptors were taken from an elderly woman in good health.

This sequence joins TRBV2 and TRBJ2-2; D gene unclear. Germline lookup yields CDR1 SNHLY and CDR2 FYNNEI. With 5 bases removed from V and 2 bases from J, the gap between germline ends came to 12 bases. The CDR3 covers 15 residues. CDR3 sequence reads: CASSIQLLNTGELFF. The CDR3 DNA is TGTGCCAGCAGTATACAGCTTCTCAACACCGGGGAGCTGTTTTTT.

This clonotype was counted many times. Here the CDR3 reads CSAIPDSLGNEQFF. Here the CDR3 DNA reads TGCAGTGCTATCCCGGACTCTTTGGGGAATGAGCAGTTCTTC. V and J are TRBV20-1 and TRBJ2-1, with a tentative D call TRBD2 (5 bases). This CDR3 is 14 amino acids long. Per germline, CDR1 DFQATT and CDR2 SNEGSKA (reference sequence). V was shortened by 4 bases and J by 7 bases, with 17 bases between the two germline ends.

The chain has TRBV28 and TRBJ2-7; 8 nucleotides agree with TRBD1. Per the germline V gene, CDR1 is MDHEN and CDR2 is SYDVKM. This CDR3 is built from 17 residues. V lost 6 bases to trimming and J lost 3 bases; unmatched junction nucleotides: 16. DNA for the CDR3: TGTGCCAGCAGCGGAACCGGGACAGGCCTCATCGGCTACGAGCAGTACTTC. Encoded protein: CASSGTGTGLIGYEQYF.

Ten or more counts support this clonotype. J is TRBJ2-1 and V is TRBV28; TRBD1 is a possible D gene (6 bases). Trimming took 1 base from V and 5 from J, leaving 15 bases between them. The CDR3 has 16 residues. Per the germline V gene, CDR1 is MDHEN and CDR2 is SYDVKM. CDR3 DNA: TGTGCCAGCAGTTTATACCGCAGGGGAGTGAACAATGAGCAGTTCTTC. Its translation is CASSLYRRGVNNEQFF.

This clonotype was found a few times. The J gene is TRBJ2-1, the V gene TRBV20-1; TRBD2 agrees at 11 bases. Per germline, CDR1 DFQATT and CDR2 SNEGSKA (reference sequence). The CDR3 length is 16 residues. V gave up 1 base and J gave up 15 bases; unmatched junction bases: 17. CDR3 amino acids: CSARVLKGLADLMGFF. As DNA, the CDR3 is TGCAGTGCTAGAGTCTTGAAGGGACTAGCGGACTTAATGGGGTTCTTC.

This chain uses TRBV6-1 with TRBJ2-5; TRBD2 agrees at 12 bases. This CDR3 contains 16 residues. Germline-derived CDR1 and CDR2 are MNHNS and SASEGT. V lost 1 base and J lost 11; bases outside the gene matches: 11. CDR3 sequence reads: CASSEVETSGSNEQYF. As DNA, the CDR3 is TGTGCCAGCAGTGAAGTGGAGACTAGCGGGAGTAATGAGCAGTACTTC.